This entry is about one T cell receptor beta chain. By flow cytometry, patients selected for sequencing had shown an expansion of CD8+CD57+ cells. This specimen comes from a study of CD8+CD57+ T cells in acquired aplastic anemia. CDR3 length: 13 residues. Trimming pared 4 bases from V and 5 bases from J, leaving 11 bases between. CDR1 is SSHAT and CDR2 is FNYEAQ in the germline V gene (reference sequence). The template for TCR beta VDJ and CDR3 sequence profiling was genomic DNA. TCRdb reprocessed the reads with MiXCR, giving one entry per CDR3 protein. The sample lists just over 200,000 distinct CDR3 sequences; over 55% were seen once.

The receptor was isolated from a human donor with aplastic anemia. The V and J genes are TRBV7-7 and TRBJ2-5; possible D gene TRBD2, 7 bases. The specimen sequenced was sorted CD4+, CD8+, or CD8+CD57+ T cells (not recorded which) from PBMCs. CDR3 sequence: CASSSGGGETQYF. CDR3 nucleotides: TGTGCCAGCAGCTCAGGCGGGGGCGAGACCCAGTACTTC.